One sample yielded the 23 T cell receptor beta chains listed below, sequenced in a study of T cell repertoires in cytomegalovirus infection. These TCRs' antigens remain unknown. Each CDR3 protein gets one entry after TCRdb re-called the reads with MiXCR. The sample has approximately 89,000 distinct CDR3 sequences, approximately 30% seen once. Sequenced here: CD8+ T cells from cultured PBMCs, sampled from culture after CMV antigen stimulation. The receptors originated from a human donor in good health (CMV status not recorded). Some clones in this sample may be carry-over from other donors' samples.

This clonotype was seen a few times. J is TRBJ2-3 and V is TRBV2; D tentatively reads TRBD1 or TRBD2 (5 bases each). The CDR3 is 16 residues long. Trimming took 2 bases from V and 3 from J, leaving 15 bases between them. Germline lookup yields CDR1 SNHLY and CDR2 FYNNEI. CDR3 protein: CASSESVGTATDTQYF. The DNA of the CDR3 is TGTGCCAGCAGTGAATCAGTAGGGACGGCAACAGATACGCAGTATTTT.

On this clonotype itself: A much larger clone sits a single nucleotide away, making a read error possible. The CDR3 protein is CANSEWGVEFFGELFF. The CDR3 DNA reads as TGTGCCAACAGTGAGTGGGGGGTCGAATTCTTCGGGGAGCTGTTTTTT. The chain is built from TRBV2 and TRBJ2-2; a weak D match, TRBD2 (6 bases). The germline V gene encodes CDR1 SNHLY and CDR2 FYNNEI. This CDR3 comprises 16 residues.

This clonotype was seen only a few times. This chain links TRBV5-6 with TRBJ2-3; 7 positions match TRBD2. CDR1 and CDR2 (germline): SGHDT, YYEEEE. The ends lost 1 base at V and 5 bases at J; junction bases unmatched: 4. This CDR3 contains 14 residues. The CDR3 reads CASSLSGGEDTQYF. For the CDR3, the DNA is TGTGCCAGCAGCTTGAGTGGGGGGGAAGATACGCAGTATTTT. The full variable domain, completed using reference TRBV5-6 and TRBJ2-3, is DAGVTQSPTHLIKTRGQQVTLRCSPKSGHDTVSWYQQALGQGPQFIFQYYEEEERQRGNFPDRFSGHQFPNYSSELNVNALLLGDSALYLCASSLSGGEDTQYFGPGTRLTVL.

The rearrangement uses TRBV15 and TRBJ1-4; D unclear. The CDR3 consists of 17 residues. Germline CDR1 is LNHNV and CDR2 is YYDKDF (reference sequence). The V and J ends lost 0 bases and 4 bases respectively, with 15 bases between them. CDR3 nucleotides: TGTGCCACCAGCAGAGATGTTATGGGCATCGGTAATGAAAAACTGTTTTTT. Its protein product is CATSRDVMGIGNEKLFF.

This chain joins TRBV2 and TRBJ2-1; TRBD2 is a possible D gene (6 bases). The germline V gene has CDR1 SNHLY and CDR2 FYNNEI. V lost 5 bases, J lost 3 bases, and 14 bases lay in between. The CDR3 is 15 amino acids. This CDR3 is CASSRGLEDYNEQFF. The CDR3 nucleotides are TGTGCCAGCAGTCGGGGACTTGAAGACTACAATGAGCAGTTCTTC.

This clonotype was seen at least ten times. V and J are TRBV4-1 and TRBJ2-4, with D tentatively TRBD1 (5 bases). The CDR3 runs to 13 residues. Trimming stripped 1 base from V and 7 bases from J, with 8 bases between. Germline V gene data show CDR1 as MGHRA and CDR2 as YSYEKL. CDR3 DNA sequence: TGCGCCAGCAGCCAAGGGGCAGGGAACATTCAGTACTTC. Translation: CASSQGAGNIQYF.

The rearrangement uses TRBV2 and TRBJ1-4; possibly TRBD1 for D (5 bases). In germline, CDR1 is SNHLY, CDR2 FYNNEI. The CDR3 has 15 residues. With 3 bases removed from V and 8 bases from J, the gap between germline ends came to 16 bases. CDR3 loop: CASSEVGRAKEKLFF. CDR3 sequence (DNA): TGTGCCAGCAGTGAGGTGGGCAGGGCGAAGGAAAAACTGTTTTTT.

In its sample, this clonotype was seen a few times. The CDR3 sequence: CATSRVPTWGTQETQYF. In DNA form, the CDR3 reads TGTGCCACCAGCAGAGTGCCCACCTGGGGGACCCAAGAGACCCAGTACTTC. This chain links TRBV15 with TRBJ2-5, with D perhaps given as TRBD1 or TRBD2 (5 bases each). Looked up from germline, CDR1 is LNHNV and CDR2 is YYDKDF (reference sequence). The CDR3 runs to 17 residues. Between the trimmed V and J ends, which lost 1 base and 1 base, there was a span of 16 bases.

V is TRBV12-3 or TRBV12-4 and J is TRBJ2-5, with D unresolved. The CDR3 is 13 amino acids. V gave up 3 bases and J gave up 1 base, with 6 bases separating them. This chain's CDR3 is CASSFLGQETQYF. The DNA of the CDR3 is TGTGCCAGCAGTTTTTTGGGCCAAGAGACCCAGTACTTC.

The sample holds a few counts of this clonotype. V and J are TRBV18 and TRBJ2-1; D may be TRBD2 (6 bases). Germline-derived CDR1 and CDR2 are KGHSH and LQKENI. V was clipped by 3 bases and J by 3 bases, with 12 bases between them. This CDR3 is 15 amino acids long. The CDR3 DNA sequence: TGTGCCAGCTCACCTCCGGGGGACGGCTACAATGAGCAGTTCTTC. It codes for CASSPPGDGYNEQFF.

The rearrangement joins TRBV6-5 to TRBJ1-5, with D maybe TRBD1 (6 bases). Germline values: CDR1 MNHEY, CDR2 SVGAGI. V was cut by 6 bases and J by 0 bases, with 12 bases left in between. This CDR3 region has 15 residues. CDR3 amino acids: CASRPRQDSNQPQHF. CDR3 coding DNA: TGTGCCAGCAGACCGAGACAGGATAGCAATCAGCCCCAGCATTTT.

The rearrangement links TRBV7-2 to TRBJ1-1, with a weak D call TRBD1 (6 bases). Looked up from germline, CDR1 is SGHTA and CDR2 is FQGNSA. The CDR3 has 13 amino acids. Deletions cut 5 bases from V and 8 bases from J, with 15 bases between. Here the CDR3 reads CASSPGTPGEAFF. The CDR3 nucleotides read TGTGCCAGCAGCCCTGGGACACCCGGGGAAGCTTTCTTT.

The chain uses TRBV4-1 and TRBJ1-1, with TRBD1 matching over 9 bases. Germline V CDR1 and CDR2: MGHRA, YSYEKL. The trim removed 4 bases at V and 9 bases at J, leaving 12 bases unmatched. The CDR3 is 15 amino acids. The CDR3 loop reads CASSPYPETGGKAFF. CDR3 sequence (DNA): TGCGCCAGCAGCCCATATCCTGAAACAGGGGGCAAAGCTTTCTTT.

This clonotype was seen only a few times. This CDR3 reads CASSIGGANTEAFF. For the CDR3, the DNA is TGTGCCAGTAGTATTGGGGGCGCCAACACTGAAGCTTTCTTT. The rearrangement uses TRBV19 and TRBJ1-1; D possibly corresponds to TRBD1 (6 bases). Germline CDR1 and CDR2: LNHDA and SQIVND (reference sequence). This CDR3 has 14 residues. Trimming stripped 3 bases from V and 2 bases from J, with 10 bases between. Full variable domain (outside the CDR3, taken from reference TRBV19 and TRBJ1-1): DGGITQSPKYLFRKEGQNVTLSCEQNLNHDAMYWYRQDPGQGLRLIYYSQIVNDFQKGDIAEGYSVSREKKESFPLTVTSAQKNPTAFYLCASSIGGANTEAFFGQGTRLTVV.

The genes are TRBV28 and TRBJ1-4; D not resolved. Germline CDR1 reads MDHEN; CDR2 reads SYDVKM. Trimming shortened V by 6 bases and J by 4 bases, and 6 bases separated the two germline ends. The CDR3 runs 12 residues. CDR3 sequence: CASSLNNEKLFF. DNA of the CDR3: TGTGCCAGCAGCTTGAATAATGAAAAACTGTTTTTT.

V is TRBV28 and J is TRBJ2-3; perhaps TRBD1 as D (5 bases). V was pared by 6 bases and J by 2 bases, with 12 bases between. Germline CDR1 MDHEN, CDR2 SYDVKM. This CDR3 comprises 14 residues. CDR3 sequence: CASSSTDLTDTQYF. CDR3 nucleotides: TGTGCCAGCAGCTCGACAGACCTCACAGATACGCAGTATTTT. Using reference TRBV28 and TRBJ2-3 for the parts outside the CDR3, the full variable domain is DVKVTQSSRYLVKRTGEKVFLECVQDMDHENMFWYRQDPGLGLRLIYFSYDVKMKEKGDIPEGYSVSREKKERFSLILESASTNQTSMYLCASSSTDLTDTQYFGPGTRLTVL.

The count of this clonotype is one. This sequence joins TRBV7-4 and TRBJ2-1; D is possibly TRBD2 (6 bases). Germline-derived CDR1 and CDR2 are SGHVT and SQSDAQ. Trimming shortened V by 3 bases and J by 3 bases, and 12 bases separated the two germline ends. The CDR3 contains 15 residues. The DNA of the CDR3 is TGTGCCAGCAGCTTGGAGGGCGGTTTCTACAATGAGCAGTTCTTC. This codes for CASSLEGGFYNEQFF.

This clonotype was observed a handful of times. The genes are TRBV4-1 and TRBJ2-3, with 11 bases matching TRBD2. Germline CDR1 reads MGHRA; CDR2 reads YSYEKL. CDR3 length: 16 amino acids. With V trimmed by 0 bases and J by 2 bases, 1 base remained unmatched. The CDR3 nucleotides read TGCGCCAGCAGCCAAGAACTAGCGGGGGACACAGATACGCAGTATTTT. As protein: CASSQELAGDTDTQYF.

This clonotype was recorded a few times. The rearrangement joins TRBV7-6 to TRBJ2-3, with D uncertain. Germline CDR1 SGHVS, CDR2 FNYEAQ. The CDR3 is 14 residues long. V was trimmed by 1 base and J by 1 base, leaving 6 bases between them. The CDR3 is CASSLVLRTDTQYF. The CDR3, as DNA: TGTGCCAGCAGCTTAGTACTACGCACAGATACGCAGTATTTT.

CDR3 coding DNA: TGCGCCAGCAGCCAAGTCAGAGGAGAGGAGACCCAGTACTTC. Amino acid sequence: CASSQVRGEETQYF. The gene calls are TRBV4-1 and TRBJ2-5; no definite D call. Trimming left V 1 base short and J 5 bases short, with 11 bases between. The CDR3 spans 14 residues. Germline V lookup: CDR1 MGHRA, CDR2 YSYEKL.

V and J are TRBV27 and TRBJ2-3, with unresolved D. Trimming left V 0 bases short and J 4 bases short, with 5 bases between. The CDR3 is made up of 13 amino acids. Germline lookup yields CDR1 MNHEY and CDR2 SMNVEV (reference sequence). Here the CDR3 DNA reads TGTGCCAGCAGTTTATCGAAGGCAGATACGCAGTATTTT. Translation gives CASSLSKADTQYF.

V and J are TRBV12-3 or TRBV12-4 and TRBJ1-5; a weak D match, TRBD1 (5 bases). V was trimmed by 7 bases and J by 2 bases, leaving 9 bases between them. This CDR3 has 13 residues. The CDR3 region has the DNA TGTGCCAGCACCCTGGGGGGCAATCAGCCCCAGCATTTT. This encodes CASTLGGNQPQHF.

To note about this clonotype: A much larger clone lies a single base off, so this may be a read error. The V gene is TRBV10-3, the J gene TRBJ1-6, with D hard to call. Germline V gives CDR1 ENHRY, CDR2 SYGVKD. V was shortened by 0 bases and J by 0 bases, with 15 bases between the two germline ends. The CDR3 length is 19 residues. DNA for the CDR3: TGTGCCATCAGTGAGTCGAGCCAGAGATCGAGCTCCTATAATTCACCCCTCCACTTT. As protein: CAISESSQRSSSYNSPLHF.